These 19 T cell receptor beta chains share one sample of origin, sequenced in a study of blood T cell repertoires in COVID-19. The data were produced by immunoSEQ multiplex PCR, yet TCRdb's version contains in-frame clones alone and is incomplete. The data show some 200,000 clones, with approximately 90% seen just once and about 2.2% held by the top ten. Input material: PBMCs or T cells enriched from blood (not recorded which). Receptor source: a woman in her thirties who had recovered from COVID-19.

The DNA of the CDR3 is TGTGCCAGCAGCGAGGGACAGCCCCCGGGGGAGCAGTTCTTC. Translation gives CASSEGQPPGEQFF. The chain links TRBV11-3 to TRBJ2-1; 7 nucleotides match TRBD1. J lost 10 bases, V lost 5 bases, and 11 bases had no gene match. The CDR3 length is 14 residues. Germline-derived CDR1 and CDR2 are SGHNT and YENEEA.

This chain uses TRBV27 with TRBJ2-7; D is possibly TRBD1 (6 bases). The CDR3 has 13 residues. The V end lost 4 bases, the J end lost 0 bases, and 7 bases lay between the germline ends. Germline V gives CDR1 MNHEY, CDR2 SMNVEV (reference sequence). The DNA of the CDR3 is TGTGCCAGCAGTTCAGGGGACTCCTACGAGCAGTACTTC. Translation gives CASSSGDSYEQYF.

The chain uses TRBV7-2 and TRBJ1-5; D gene uncertain. Trimming took 3 bases from V and 1 from J, leaving 10 bases between them. The germline gives CDR1 SGHTA, CDR2 FQGNSA. CDR3 length: 15 residues. The CDR3 sequence is CASSFPPGSNQPQHF. DNA of the CDR3: TGTGCCAGCAGCTTCCCGCCCGGGAGCAATCAGCCCCAGCATTTT.

The gene calls are TRBV4-2 and TRBJ2-1; D might be TRBD2 (5 bases). The CDR3 has 13 amino acids. V lost 4 bases to trimming and J lost 5 bases, with 9 bases between them. Germline CDR1 LGHNA, CDR2 YNFKEQ. As DNA, the CDR3 is TGTGCCAGCAGCCTCCCGGGGAACAATGAGCAGTTCTTC. Protein sequence: CASSLPGNNEQFF.

This chain connects TRBV4-3 to TRBJ1-2; D uncertain. Deletions cut 0 bases from V and 4 bases from J, with 12 bases between. CDR3 length: 15 residues. Germline V gene sequence: CDR1 LGHNA, CDR2 YSLEER. In DNA, the CDR3 is TGCGCCAGCAGCCAAGATTCGTTCGGGAGCTATGGCTACACCTTC. It yields the protein CASSQDSFGSYGYTF.

The V and J genes are TRBV4-3 and TRBJ1-2; D is ambiguous. The CDR3 totals 12 residues. V dropped 4 bases and J dropped 8 bases, with 11 bases sitting between them. The V gene's germline CDR1 is LGHNA and CDR2 YSLEER. This CDR3 reads CASSLGLEGYTF. The CDR3 DNA reads TGCGCCAGCAGCCTAGGATTGGAGGGCTACACCTTC.

The chain combines TRBV30 with TRBJ2-6, with a weak D call TRBD1 (6 bases). CDR3 length equals 14 residues. Per the germline V gene, CDR1 is GTSNPN and CDR2 is SVGIG (reference sequence). The V end was cut by 1 base, the J end by 2 bases, with 6 bases between. The DNA of the CDR3 is TGTGCCTGGAGTGCAGGGGCTGGGGCCAACGTCCTGACTTTC. Its protein product is CAWSAGAGANVLTF.

The chain links TRBV29-1 to TRBJ2-7, with 8 bases aligning to TRBD1. With 3 bases clipped from V and 5 bases from J, the junction kept 6 bases outside the gene matches. Germline CDR1 reads SQVTM; CDR2 reads ANQGSEA. The CDR3 loop spans 13 amino acids. The CDR3 DNA follows: TGCAGCGTTGATGCCCAGGGGGCCGACGAGCAGTACTTC. Translated: CSVDAQGADEQYF.

The chain links TRBV3-1 (or the pseudogene TRBV3-2) to TRBJ1-2; D not certain. The germline V gene has CDR1 LGHDT and CDR2 YNNKEL (reference sequence). Between the trimmed V and J ends, which lost 1 base and 2 bases, there was a span of 14 bases. The CDR3 contains 16 residues. The CDR3 nucleotides are TGTGCCAGCAGCCAAGTTCCCATTGCAGGCAACTATGGCTACACCTTC. Amino acids: CASSQVPIAGNYGYTF.

V usage is TRBV2 and J usage is TRBJ2-5, with D possibly being TRBD2 (5 bases). CDR1 is SNHLY and CDR2 is FYNNEI in the germline V gene. The CDR3 is made up of 12 amino acids. The germline V and J ends were trimmed by 3 bases and 4 bases, with 6 bases remaining between them. The chain's CDR3 is CASSDEGETQYF. The CDR3 bases are TGTGCCAGCAGTGACGAGGGAGAGACCCAGTACTTC. Together with reference TRBV2 and TRBJ2-5, the CDR3 gives the full variable domain: EPEVTQTPSHQVTQMGQEVILRCVPISNHLYFYWYRQILGQKVEFLVSFYNNEISEKSEIFDDQFSVERPDGSNFTLKIRSTKLEDSAMYFCASSDEGETQYFGPGTRLLVL.

This chain uses TRBV27 with TRBJ2-1; the D is unclear. The V and J ends lost 6 bases and 4 bases respectively, with 16 bases between them. This CDR3 region has 15 residues. The germline CDR1 and CDR2 sequences are MNHEY and SMNVEV (reference sequence). The CDR3 nucleotides are TGTGCCAGCAGCGAACCGGGTCGCAATTACAATGAGCAGTTCTTC. Translating it yields CASSEPGRNYNEQFF.

The V call is TRBV19, the J call TRBJ1-2; 8 bases fit TRBD1. The germline gives CDR1 LNHDA, CDR2 SQIVND (reference sequence). The CDR3 sequence is 14 residues long. J was trimmed by 4 bases and V by 3 bases; bases with no gene match: 4. CDR3 DNA sequence: TGTGCCAGTAGTATCAGAGACAGGGGCTATGGCTACACCTTC. This translates into CASSIRDRGYGYTF. Using reference TRBV19 and TRBJ1-2 for the parts outside the CDR3, the full variable domain is DGGITQSPKYLFRKEGQNVTLSCEQNLNHDAMYWYRQDPGQGLRLIYYSQIVNDFQKGDIAEGYSVSREKKESFPLTVTSAQKNPTAFYLCASSIRDRGYGYTFGSGTRLTVV.

The chain joins TRBV9 to TRBJ2-3; perhaps TRBD2 as D (5 bases). The CDR3 extends over 16 amino acids. Germline values: CDR1 SGDLS, CDR2 YYNGEE. V was shortened by 0 bases and J by 0 bases, with 11 bases between the two germline ends. In DNA, the CDR3 is TGTGCCAGCAGCGTAGAGTCTAGCTTTAGCACAGATACGCAGTATTTT. Residues: CASSVESSFSTDTQYF.

The V gene is TRBV24-1, the J gene TRBJ2-1, with a weak D call TRBD1 (6 bases). The CDR3 is made up of 16 amino acids. CDR1 and CDR2 from the germline V gene are KGHDR and SFDVKD. V lost 4 bases, J lost 8 bases, and 20 bases lay in between. The CDR3 bases are TGTGCCACCAGTGACCCGCCAGGGGATAAAATAGATGAGCAGTTCTTC. Amino acid sequence: CATSDPPGDKIDEQFF.

The chain links TRBV4-3 to TRBJ2-1; 8 bases are a match to TRBD2. V gave up 0 bases and J gave up 4 bases; unmatched junction bases: 5. This CDR3 has 16 amino acids. From germline, CDR1 is LGHNA and CDR2 YSLEER. CDR3 bases: TGCGCCAGCAGCCAAGATCAGACGGGGGGGTACAATGAGCAGTTCTTC. It encodes CASSQDQTGGYNEQFF.

This rearrangement joins TRBV30 to TRBJ1-2; 8 nucleotides align to TRBD1. Per germline, CDR1 GTSNPN and CDR2 SVGIG (reference sequence). With 6 bases clipped from V and 6 bases from J, the junction kept 9 bases outside the gene matches. CDR3 size: 13 residues. CDR3 protein: CACQGARRDGYTF. The CDR3 DNA follows: TGTGCCTGCCAGGGGGCGCGGAGGGATGGCTACACCTTC.

The rearrangement uses TRBV7-3 and TRBJ2-1; 10 bases align to TRBD2. The CDR3 has 16 amino acids. J gave up 6 bases and V 6 bases, and 11 bases lay outside the gene matches. From germline, CDR1 is SGHTA and CDR2 FQGTGA. CDR3 in DNA: TGTGCCAGCAGGTATCCGGGACTAGCGAAGCTCAATGAGCAGTTCTTC. Translating gives CASRYPGLAKLNEQFF.

This sequence joins TRBV4-3 and TRBJ2-1, with 10 bases lining up with TRBD1. V trimming: 1 base; J trimming: 3 bases; junction bases outside the gene matches: 6. Germline V CDR1 and CDR2: LGHNA, YSLEER. The CDR3 contains 17 residues. Written as DNA, the CDR3 is TGCGCCAGCAGCCAAGCACTCGGGGACAGGGGCTACAATGAGCAGTTCTTC. This gives the protein CASSQALGDRGYNEQFF.

The chain carries TRBV20-1 and TRBJ2-1; 11 bases are shared with TRBD2. This CDR3 has 14 amino acids. CDR1 DFQATT and CDR2 SNEGSKA come from the germline V gene (reference sequence). With 3 bases clipped from V and 5 bases from J, the junction kept 3 bases outside the gene matches. The CDR3 protein is CSASKGLADNEQFF. DNA of the CDR3: TGCAGTGCTAGTAAGGGACTAGCGGACAATGAGCAGTTCTTC.